This TCR beta chain was retrieved from a study of immune evolution from preneoplasia to lung adenocarcinoma (dated by TCRdb to the early 2020s). Turning to the overall study: The study combined immune gene expression, TCR sequencing and multiplex immunofluorescence to profile immune contexture across lung adenocarcinoma precursors and invasive adenocarcinoma. Resected precursor lesions (AAH, AIS, MIA) and invasive adenocarcinomas were compared with paired morphologically normal lung tissue. The sample size depended on which specimens were available, not on a prior power calculation. Whole exome sequencing and methylation data from the same cohort of nodules were integrated with the immune data. The overall cohort comprised approximately 53 patients with pulmonary nodules who underwent surgical resection. TCR sequencing data came from 45 to 65 patients. According to the study, about 100 samples were used for TCR sequencing. POLYSOLVER was used to infer Class I HLA alleles from exome data, while LOHHLA was used to detect allele-specific HLA loss. Broad study findings and their caveats: The highest top T cell clone frequencies were observed in normal lung, and a progressive decrease in top T cell clone frequencies appeared to occur from AAH through AIS, MIA and invasive adenocarcinoma. Clonality was highest in normal lung, while later-stage lesions appeared to have lower clonality but higher T cell density and diversity. Because all patients came from Japan and China, whether the findings apply to Western populations was uncertain. The findings rested on association rather than direct causation, and larger cohorts with long-term follow-up and longitudinal biopsies were considered necessary.

Using the immunoSEQ hsTCRbeta Kit, TCR beta CDR3 regions were sequenced from DNA. The published analysis was carried out like this. The ImmunoSEQ Analyzer was used to analyse the TCR sequencing data. T cell clonality was calculated on productive rearrangements as 1 minus Pielou's evenness. The inverse Simpson index, applied to productive templates, was used to measure T cell diversity. T cell density was expressed as TCR beta template counts normalized to usable DNA, with usable DNA estimated by amplifying and sequencing housekeeping genes. Two-sided Kruskal-Wallis tests were used to compare TCR metrics between histologic stages. TCRdb's version of the immuneACCESS table is confined to in-frame rearrangements and falls short of the full clone set. An unresolved V gene accounts for under half of the shortfall where checked; the remainder is of unknown origin. The V and J calls and the clone size are those of that table, but D and trimming were determined from the DNA. In this sample the table shows some 5,100 clones, around 69% of which occur a single time. Around a fifth of the sample comes from the top ten.

The CDR3 numbers 14 residues from cysteine through phenylalanine. The only DNA kept is the CDR3, 42 bases in frame from the first base. From V the trimming removes 3 bases and from J it removes 7 bases, while the gene matches leave 4 bases of the junction unaccounted for. The CDR1 and CDR2 encoded by the germline V gene are SGHAT and FQNNGV. The sample holds one count of this clone. Its antigen is still unknown. No much larger clone is present one base from it, and per-base qualities are unavailable. The patients had resection in Japan or China between the mid-2010s and the late 2010s. The histologic diagnosis of each case was independently confirmed on H&E slides by two lung cancer pathologists. The AllPrep DNA/RNA FFPE Kit was used to isolate DNA from FFPE tissue.

Recombination linked TRBV11-2 to TRBJ2-7; 12 bases in the middle match TRBD1. The clonotype comes from an elderly person with lung adenocarcinoma. The sequenced sample was FFPE adjacent normal lung tissue. The nucleotide sequence is given as TGTGCCAGCAGCTTCGGGACAGGGGGCAGGGAGCAGTACTTC. It translates as CASSFGTGGREQYF.